The clone carrying this T cell receptor (beta chain) appeared a few times. CDR1 DFQATT and CDR2 SNEGSKA come from the germline V gene (reference sequence). V was pared by 7 bases and J by 0 bases, with 12 bases of the junction left unmatched. CDR3 size: 17 residues. Sample barcodes and UMIs were carried by the TCR alpha and TCR beta cDNA libraries that 5'RACE generated with constant-segment primers. Each CDR3 protein is one row after TCRdb ran MiXCR on the 5' RACE reads. The sample contains approximately 450,000 distinct CDR3 sequences, 18% of which appear only once. The record originates from a study of T-cell memory formation after mild COVID-19.

The chain uses TRBV20-1 and TRBJ2-3, with 11 bases matching TRBD2. What was sequenced was PBMCs or a T cell subset sorted from them (not recorded which). This receptor was taken from an adult woman who had mild COVID-19 (a few samples of this study predate the infection). Cell type and time point are not known. CDR3 in DNA: TGCAGTGTGGTCGACACTAGCGGGAGCGAGAGCACAGATACGCAGTATTTT. It translates to CSVVDTSGSESTDTQYF.